These T cell receptor beta chains were read from a single sample in a study of cytomegalovirus exposure and HLA in healthy donors. Libraries were prepared by immunoSEQ multiplex PCR; TCRdb keeps only in-frame clonotypes and omits some of them. The sample records about 120,000 clones, just under 75% being singletons. The sample consisted of PBMCs. The receptors were gathered from a human donor in good health. The CDR3 runs from the conserved cysteine through the conserved F or W. The order of the fields is V gene, clone size, D gene, J gene, CDR3 DNA, CDR3 protein. D genes are given only for firm matches. The size field is filled for only some rows; it gives once, few, many or a size class.

TRBV18,NA,TRBD1,TRBJ1-6,TGTGCCAGCTCACCAACACGGACAGGAACAGCCCTCCACTTT,CASSPTRTGTALHF
TRBV5-1,NA,NA,TRBJ1-2,TGCGCCAGCAGCCCTTACGACAATAACTATGGCTACACCTTC,CASSPYDNNYGYTF
TRBV28,NA,NA,TRBJ2-7,TGTGCCAGCAGTTTATCCAGGGTGAACGAGCAGTACTTC,CASSLSRVNEQYF
TRBV5-1,NA,TRBD1,TRBJ1-2,TGCGCCAGCAGCTTGGAGGGGGCTAATGGCTACACCTTC,CASSLEGANGYTF
TRBV30,NA,NA,TRBJ2-1,TGTGCCTGGGCAACTAGCAACAATGAGCAGTTCTTC,CAWATSNNEQFF
TRBV7-3,NA,TRBD2,TRBJ2-1,TGTGCCAGCAGCTTACTTCCCAGGACTAGTAATGAGCAGTTCTTC,CASSLLPRTSNEQFF
TRBV28,once,NA,TRBJ2-7,TGTGCCAGCACTAAGACGCGAGGCTACGAGCAGTACTTC,CASTKTRGYEQYF
TRBV29-1,NA,NA,TRBJ2-1,TGCAGCGTTGAAGTGGGGGGTTTAGGCAATGAGCAGTTCTTC,CSVEVGGLGNEQFF
TRBV28,NA,NA,TRBJ1-2,TGTGCCAGCAGTTTAGCCCGGGGGGGTTACTATGGCTACACCTTC,CASSLARGGYYGYTF
TRBV27,NA,NA,TRBJ2-7,TGTGCCAGCAGGGGCATATCCTTTACCTACGAGCAGTACTTC,CASRGISFTYEQYF
TRBV20-1,NA,TRBD1,TRBJ2-1,TGCAGTGCTTCACAGGGGGAGCAGTTCTTC,CSASQGEQFF
TRBV5-1,NA,NA,TRBJ2-2,TGCGCCAGCAGCACGGAGGCCAGGGAGCTGTTTTTT,CASSTEARELFF
TRBV19,once,TRBD1,TRBJ1-5,TGTGCCAGTAGTATGACAGGGACAGGGAGATATAGCAATCAGCCCCAGCATTTT,CASSMTGTGRYSNQPQHF
TRBV5-1,NA,NA,TRBJ1-1,TGCGCCAGCAGCTTGGGTGGTTATCGGACTGAAGCTTTCTTT,CASSLGGYRTEAFF
TRBV7-3,NA,TRBD1,TRBJ1-6,TGTGCCAGCAGCTTGGACAGGGTTAATTCACCCCTCCACTTT,CASSLDRVNSPLHF
TRBV6-1,few,TRBD1,TRBJ2-3,TGTGCCAGCAGAGGGACAGGGTCAGATACGCAGTATTTT,CASRGTGSDTQYF
TRBV13,few,NA,TRBJ2-7,TGTGCCAGCAGCTTAAGGTCAGCGGGTGTCCACGAGCAGTACTTC,CASSLRSAGVHEQYF
TRBV9,NA,NA,TRBJ1-2,TGTGCCAGCAGCGAGGCCCACAACAGGGTATCGGCTAACTATGGCTACACCTTC,CASSEAHNRVSANYGYTF
TRBV28,few,NA,TRBJ2-7,TGTGCCAGCAGTACAAACAGAGACGAGCAGTACTTC,CASSTNRDEQYF
TRBV25-1,few,NA,TRBJ1-1,TGTGCCAGCAGTCAGGTGAACACTGAAGCTTTCTTT,CASSQVNTEAFF
TRBV4-3,few,TRBD1,TRBJ1-2,TGCGCCAGCAGCCAAGACGGGACAGCCTATGGCTACACCTTC,CASSQDGTAYGYTF
TRBV5-1,NA,NA,TRBJ2-3,TGCGCCAGCAGAGGAAGGACTACCACAGATACGCAGTATTTT,CASRGRTTTDTQYF
TRBV9,NA,NA,TRBJ2-7,TGTGCCAGCAGCGTAGTCCCGGGTCCGACCTACGAGCAGTACTTC,CASSVVPGPTYEQYF
TRBV2,once,TRBD1,TRBJ2-7,TGTGCCAGCACTCCCACCCCGGGACAGGGGGACGAGCAGTACTTC,CASTPTPGQGDEQYF
TRBV5-4,NA,TRBD1,TRBJ1-3,TGTGCCAGCAGGAATCGCCCCGGGACAGGGGATACTGGAAACACCATATATTTT,CASRNRPGTGDTGNTIYF
TRBV6-5,once,NA,TRBJ2-7,TGTGCCAGCAGGCCGGGGGGCTATAGCTCCTACGAGCAGTACTTC,CASRPGGYSSYEQYF
TRBV19,NA,TRBD1,TRBJ2-4,TGTGCCAGTAGTATGGATGGACAGGGCCTCGTAAAGAACATTCAGTACTTC,CASSMDGQGLVKNIQYF
TRBV5-4,once,NA,TRBJ1-2,TGTGCCAGCACCTCGGGGGGGACGAAGGGCTACACCTTC,CASTSGGTKGYTF
TRBV10-2,NA,NA,TRBJ1-2,TGCGCCAGCAGTGAGTCAGACGAGGGCTGGGGCTACACCTTC,CASSESDEGWGYTF
TRBV29-1,NA,NA,TRBJ2-2,TGCAGCGTCTTAACTAGGGCGAACACCGGGGAGCTGTTTTTT,CSVLTRANTGELFF
TRBV21-1,few,NA,TRBJ2-7,TGTGCCAGCAGCAAACACTGTCAGGGCCGATTCTACGAGCAGTACTTC,CASSKHCQGRFYEQYF
TRBV25-1,NA,NA,TRBJ2-3,TGTGCCAGCAGTACCGGGGGGCTAAGGGCAGATACGCAGTATTTT,CASSTGGLRADTQYF
TRBV6-1,NA,TRBD1,TRBJ1-2,TGTGCCAGCAGTGCGACAGGGGGAGGCTATGGCTACACCTTC,CASSATGGGYGYTF
TRBV28,NA,NA,TRBJ1-3,TGTGCCGCGTCCGCCTCTGGAAACACCATATATTTT,CAASASGNTIYF
TRBV10-2,NA,NA,TRBJ2-4,TGCGCCAGCAGGGGAAGACAGGAAAACATTCAGTACTTC,CASRGRQENIQYF
TRBV4-3,NA,TRBD1,TRBJ1-3,TGCGCCAGCAGCCAAGAGTTCGGACAGGGAGGAAACACCATATATTTT,CASSQEFGQGGNTIYF
TRBV6-1,NA,TRBD1,TRBJ1-5,TGTGCCAGCAGCGAAGGGACAGGGAGTCAGCCCCAGCATTTT,CASSEGTGSQPQHF
TRBV14,few,TRBD1,TRBJ2-7,TGTGCCAGCAGCCACGGGACAGAACCCTTTAGCTCCTACGAGCAGTACTTC,CASSHGTEPFSSYEQYF
TRBV7-6,NA,NA,TRBJ2-5,TGTGCCAGCAGCTTAGGGGGCCCAGTTGGGGAGACCCAGTACTTC,CASSLGGPVGETQYF
TRBV7-6,NA,TRBD2,TRBJ2-3,TGTGCCAGCAGCCCCCCAGCCGGGGGGATGGGGATGGATACGCAGTATTTT,CASSPPAGGMGMDTQYF
TRBV6-1,NA,TRBD1,TRBJ2-7,TGTGCCAGCAGTGAAGCGGGGGACAGGGTTGGGCTTGGCGAGCAGTACTTC,CASSEAGDRVGLGEQYF
TRBV6-5,NA,TRBD1,TRBJ2-5,TGTGCCAGCAGGGGACAGGTCCAAGAGACCCAGTACTTC,CASRGQVQETQYF
TRBV4-3,few,NA,TRBJ2-5,TGCGCCAGCAGCCAAGATTGGGGGGTAGGGACCCAGTACTTC,CASSQDWGVGTQYF
TRBV5-1,NA,NA,TRBJ2-3,TGCGCCAGCAGCTTGTTCGGGATTCAGACAGATACGCAGTATTTT,CASSLFGIQTDTQYF
TRBV9,NA,NA,TRBJ1-2,TGTGCCAGCAGCGTAGGCAGGGAAGCTAACTATGGCTACACCTTC,CASSVGREANYGYTF